The 3 T cell receptor beta chains listed next were all sequenced from one sample in a study of CXCR3-negative and CXCR3-positive naive CD8 T cells. The TRB cDNA libraries were prepared by 5' RACE with UMI labels. TCRdb reanalyzed the 5' RACE reads and collapses them to one entry per CDR3 protein, without DNA. The sample table sets out 30,000 to 40,000 distinct CDR3 sequences. Sequencing was performed on memory CD8+ T cells from blood. The source is a human donor in good health. Some clones in this sample may be carry-over from other donors' samples.

The V call is TRBV5-1, the J call TRBJ2-7. The germline V gene has CDR1 SGHRS and CDR2 YFSETQ. The CDR3 has 12 amino acids. CDR3 protein: CASREGVYEQYF.

The chain combines TRBV7-6 with TRBJ2-3. The CDR3 totals 16 residues. CDR1 is SGHVS and CDR2 is FNYEAQ in the germline V gene. CDR3 protein: CASSPLGVRTTDTQYF.

The gene calls are TRBV28 and TRBJ2-1; checking the TCRdb D call of TRBD1 is not possible without DNA. Germline lookup yields CDR1 MDHEN and CDR2 SYDVKM. The CDR3 is 12 residues long. The CDR3 spells CASSHRMSEQFF.